One sample yielded the 12 T cell receptor beta chains listed below, sequenced in a study of human T cells and chemical hapten exposure. Time point described: patch test 1, 2 weeks after DPC sensitization. The sample's treatment: therapeutic diphenylcyclopropenone sensitization with weekly scalp DPC. The authors extracted total RNA from unfractionated whole blood. TCRdb used MiXCR to reprocess the RACE reads, holding one entry per CDR3 protein. This table has about 34,000 distinct CDR3 sequences, around 6.4% appearing once. The source was whole blood, collected in connection with sensitization to the hapten diphenylcyclopropenone (DPC). These TCRs come from a woman younger than 45 with alopecia areata. Some clones in this sample may be carry-over from other donors' samples.

This clonotype was recorded many times. The gene calls are TRBV18 and TRBJ1-1; the D is unclear. V was cut by 5 bases and J by 1 base, with 11 bases left in between. The CDR3 has 14 residues. Germline values: CDR1 KGHSH, CDR2 LQKENI. The CDR3, as DNA: TGTGCCAGCTCAGGCGCCTTCCGGAACACTGAAGCTTTCTTT. Translated, it gives CASSGAFRNTEAFF.

The table lists this clonotype with many counts. The chain combines TRBV4-3 with TRBJ2-3, with 8 bases matching TRBD1. The CDR3 is 17 residues long. V was clipped by 0 bases and J by 1 base; unmatched bases: 6. Germline CDR1 reads LGHNA; CDR2 reads YSLEER. The CDR3 DNA reads as TGCGCCAGCAGCCAAGATATGAGCAGGGGGCGCACAGATACGCAGTATTTT. Translating gives CASSQDMSRGRTDTQYF.

V is TRBV14 and J is TRBJ1-2, with D perhaps TRBD1 (6 bases). The CDR3 is 13 residues long. Germline CDR1 and CDR2: SGHDN and FVKESK. The V gene lost 3 bases and the J gene lost 7 bases, with 12 bases spanning the gap. The DNA for the CDR3 is TGTGCCAGCAGCCACACACGGGGGGCTGGCTACACCTTC. It translates to CASSHTRGAGYTF. The variable domain in full, completed from reference TRBV14 and TRBJ1-2, reads EAGVTQFPSHSVIEKGQTVTLRCDPISGHDNLYWYRRVMGKEIKFLLHFVKESKQDESGMPNNRFLAERTGGTYSTLKVQPAELEDSGVYFCASSHTRGAGYTFGSGTRLTVV.

The chain joins TRBV4-1 to TRBJ2-1; D call uncertain. The ends were cut back, 0 bases at V and 9 bases at J, with 12 bases in the middle. Looked up from germline, CDR1 is MGHRA and CDR2 is YSYEKL. CDR3 length: 14 residues. Here the CDR3 reads CASSQERNRGEQFF. The CDR3 nucleotides read TGCGCCAGCAGCCAAGAAAGGAATCGCGGTGAGCAGTTCTTC.

This clonotype was counted ten times or more. J is TRBJ2-5 and V is TRBV6-1; 7 bases are a match to TRBD2. The ends lost 6 bases at V and 0 bases at J; junction bases unmatched: 1. This CDR3 is 13 amino acids long. Germline assignment: CDR1 MNHNS and CDR2 SASEGT. The CDR3 here is CASRGGYQETQYF. The CDR3 DNA reads as TGTGCCAGCAGGGGAGGGTACCAAGAGACCCAGTACTTC.

There are many counts of this clonotype. The chain has TRBV3-1 and TRBJ1-6; unclear D gene. The germline V gene encodes CDR1 LGHDT and CDR2 YNNKEL (reference sequence). This CDR3 has 14 amino acids. The V end lost 1 base, the J end lost 10 bases, and 11 bases lay between the germline ends. The CDR3: CASSQGQTNSPLHF. CDR3 nucleotides: TGTGCCAGCAGCCAAGGCCAAACGAACTCACCCCTCCACTTT.

This clonotype qualifies as medium-sized. CDR3 loop: CASSTPPTPGTDTQYF. In DNA, the CDR3 is TGCGCCAGCAGCACCCCCCCAACACCGGGCACAGATACGCAGTATTTT. The chain is built from TRBV4-1 and TRBJ2-3, with unresolved D. Trimming pared 5 bases from V and 1 base from J, leaving 16 bases between. The germline V gene encodes CDR1 MGHRA and CDR2 YSYEKL. The CDR3 contains 16 residues.

The chain uses TRBV2 and TRBJ2-2, with D unresolved. V was clipped by 4 bases and J by 0 bases, with 9 bases between them. Germline values: CDR1 SNHLY, CDR2 FYNNEI. This CDR3 has 15 amino acids. The DNA for the CDR3 is TGTGCCAGCAGTGGGACGAACGCGAACACCGGGGAGCTGTTTTTT. Amino acids: CASSGTNANTGELFF.

Many counts were recorded for this clonotype. V and J are TRBV30 and TRBJ1-2; 7 bases match TRBD1. This CDR3 has 14 residues. Germline trimming cut 4 bases from V and 7 bases from J; bases unmatched to any gene: 12. Germline V lookup: CDR1 GTSNPN, CDR2 SVGIG (reference sequence). CDR3 sequence: CAWKTGELPSGYTF. The DNA for the CDR3 is TGTGCCTGGAAAACAGGGGAGTTACCTAGTGGCTACACCTTC.

This clonotype showed up many times. The chain links TRBV7-6 to TRBJ1-1; D gene ambiguous. The CDR3 runs 14 residues. The V and J ends lost 6 bases and 5 bases respectively, with 16 bases between them. Germline V gene data show CDR1 as SGHVS and CDR2 as FNYEAQ. In DNA form, the CDR3 reads TGTGCCAGCAGTCCGCAGGATTTCGTAACTGAAGCTTTCTTT. It is translated as CASSPQDFVTEAFF.

J is TRBJ2-2 and V is TRBV12-3 or TRBV12-4; 7 bases are a match to TRBD2. CDR3 length equals 15 residues. V gave up 5 bases and J gave up 6 bases; unmatched junction bases: 9. CDR3 amino acids: CASSPRRTSPGELFF. CDR3 bases: TGTGCCAGCAGTCCCCGACGGACTAGTCCCGGGGAGCTGTTTTTT.

This clonotype occurred a few times. The V gene is TRBV4-1, the J gene TRBJ2-7; D uncertain. CDR1 is MGHRA, CDR2 YSYEKL, per germline. V lost 1 base and J 3 bases, leaving 10 bases between the germline ends. This CDR3 spans 14 amino acids. CDR3 DNA sequence: TGCGCCAGCAGCCAAGGGCGAGGTAACTACGAGCAGTACTTC. Amino acid sequence: CASSQGRGNYEQYF.